This T cell receptor beta chain was profiled in a study of identical twins. As to this clonotype: The antigen is unknown.

TCRdb re-called the 5' RACE reads with MiXCR, one entry per CDR3 protein. The table includes 200,000 to 250,000 distinct CDR3 sequences, approximately 11% detected once. General study results and limits: These conclusions were based on statistical analysis (cross-sectional, not following the same donors).

This same sample was also taken into another study, of yellow fever vaccine responses in identical twins.

The source material was memory (CD45RO+) T cells sorted from blood. This receptor was identified in a woman in her late teens or twenties in good health.

The CDR3 DNA reads TGCAGTGCTAGAGTAGGGACAGTGAACACTGAAGCTTTCTTT. Protein sequence: CSARVGTVNTEAFF. This sequence joins TRBV20-1 and TRBJ1-1, with 7 positions matching TRBD1. V shed 1 base and J 0 bases; nucleotides not matched to a gene: 2. There are 14 residues in the CDR3. In germline, CDR1 is DFQATT, CDR2 SNEGSKA (reference sequence).